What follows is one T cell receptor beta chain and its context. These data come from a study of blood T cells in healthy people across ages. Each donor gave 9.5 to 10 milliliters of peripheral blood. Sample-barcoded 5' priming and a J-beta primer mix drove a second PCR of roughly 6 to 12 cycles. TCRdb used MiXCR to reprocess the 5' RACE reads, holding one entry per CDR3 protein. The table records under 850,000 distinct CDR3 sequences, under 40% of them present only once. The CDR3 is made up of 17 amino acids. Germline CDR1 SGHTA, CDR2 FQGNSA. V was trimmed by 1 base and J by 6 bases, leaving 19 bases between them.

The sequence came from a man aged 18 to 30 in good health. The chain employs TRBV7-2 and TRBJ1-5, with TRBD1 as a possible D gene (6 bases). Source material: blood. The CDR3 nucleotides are TGTACCAGCAGCTTAGTTCCGGACTCCAGAGGGGGTCAGCCCCAGCATTTT. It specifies CTSSLVPDSRGGQPQHF.